The rows below give T cell receptor beta chains drawn from one sample of a study of cytomegalovirus exposure and HLA in healthy donors. Clones were read by immunoSEQ multiplex PCR, and TCRdb kept only the in-frame ones, dropping some. The table shows more than 150,000 clones, with more than 60% occurring only once. Material: PBMCs. The receptors shown here come from a man aged 18 to 29 in good health and CMV-seronegative. Both conserved end residues are part of each CDR3.

j_call v_call cdr3_aa
TRBJ1-5 TRBV5-8 CASSLSFKDRGFNQPQHF
TRBJ1-2 TRBV7-6 CASSGKRQGAEYGYTF
TRBJ2-7 TRBV29-1 CSVEWDSFGDRKQYF
TRBJ2-2 TRBV5-5 CASSLTTGQNTGELFF
TRBJ2-7 TRBV21-1 CASSNGTGGVWGEQYF
TRBJ1-1 TRBV11-2 CASSLVGGFRGPEAFF
TRBJ2-2 TRBV18 CASSPDRGLLNTGELFF
TRBJ2-5 TRBV29-1 CSAQTGEETQYF
TRBJ2-7 TRBV13 CASSSRGQGGNEQYF
TRBJ2-7 TRBV13 CASSLTGTGAYEQYF
TRBJ2-7 TRBV4-3 CASSLLHRGDYEQYF
TRBJ2-1 TRBV9 CASSVGGGNSYNEQFF
TRBJ1-2 TRBV5-1 CASSLVDKRAGYTF
TRBJ2-3 TRBV2 CASTPGGGRTDTQYF
TRBJ1-1 TRBV4-1 CASSQEGLGTEAFF
TRBJ1-1 TRBV30 CAWSGRKGEGRNTEAFF
TRBJ2-5 TRBV12-5 CASGLFRVNETQYF
TRBJ1-2 TRBV4-2 CASSQDGRGSVGYTF
TRBJ2-5 TRBV5-1 CASSLAGTLKDETQYF
TRBJ2-7 TRBV6-6 CASSYDRAYEQYF
TRBJ2-7 TRBV6-1 CASSNSGRTYEQYF
TRBJ2-7 TRBV6-5 CASSFRGNYEQYF
TRBJ2-7 TRBV7-8 CASSLAPWETSREQYF